A single sample gave rise to the 19 T cell receptor beta chains below, sequenced in a study of blood T cell repertoires in COVID-19. TCRdb's table, derived via immunoSEQ multiplex PCR, lists solely in-frame clones and lacks some. The sample records about 170,000 clones, around nine tenths being singletons. Sequences were obtained from peripheral blood. The receptors here all came from a man in his 70s with acute or convalescent COVID-19.

The chain carries TRBV6-5 and TRBJ1-2, with TRBD1 identical over 8 bases. This CDR3 has 13 residues. CDR1 and CDR2 from the germline V gene are MNHEY and SVGAGI. The junction had 0 bases not matched to a gene; V was cut back by 2 bases and J by 4 bases. CDR3 sequence reads: CASSYDRGYGYTF. The DNA for the CDR3 is TGTGCCAGCAGTTACGACAGGGGCTATGGCTACACCTTC.

The chain has TRBV28 and TRBJ2-5; 12 bases align to TRBD1. Trimming at V came to 5 bases and at J to 2 bases, leaving 6 bases not matched to a gene. The CDR3 spans 16 residues. The germline V gene encodes CDR1 MDHEN and CDR2 SYDVKM. The CDR3 sequence: CASSRGDRGLQETQYF. The CDR3 region has the DNA TGTGCCAGCAGTCGGGGGGACAGGGGGCTACAAGAGACCCAGTACTTC. Looking up the rest from reference TRBV28 and TRBJ2-5 gives the full variable domain: DVKVTQSSRYLVKRTGEKVFLECVQDMDHENMFWYRQDPGLGLRLIYFSYDVKMKEKGDIPEGYSVSREKKERFSLILESASTNQTSMYLCASSRGDRGLQETQYFGPGTRLLVL.

The chain is built from TRBV9 and TRBJ2-5; no reliable D call. This CDR3 region has 12 residues. Germline CDR1 reads SGDLS; CDR2 reads YYNGEE. V was cut by 5 bases and J by 4 bases, with 9 bases left in between. The CDR3 DNA follows: TGTGCCAGCAGTCGTCGGGTAGAGACCCAGTACTTC. This codes for CASSRRVETQYF.

V is TRBV7-2 and J is TRBJ2-1; 8 bases are a match to TRBD2. V trimming: 1 base; J trimming: 7 bases; junction bases outside the gene matches: 12. CDR3 size: 17 residues. The V gene's germline CDR1 is SGHTA and CDR2 FQGNSA. The CDR3 DNA reads as TGTGCCAGCAGCTTAGAAGGAACCCGGGGGGGTCGGAATGAGCAGTTCTTC. Translation: CASSLEGTRGGRNEQFF.

This chain uses TRBV12-3 or TRBV12-4 with TRBJ2-2; D is unresolved. The CDR3 has 13 residues. V was clipped by 6 bases and J by 6 bases, with 11 bases between them. The CDR3 reads CASSLSSAGELFF. Here the CDR3 DNA reads TGTGCCAGCAGCCTCTCTTCCGCCGGGGAGCTGTTTTTT.

The chain carries TRBV28 and TRBJ1-1; 7 bases match TRBD1. The V segment lost 7 bases and the J segment 6 bases; nucleotides outside the gene matches: 20. The CDR3 sequence is 17 residues long. Looked up from germline, CDR1 is MDHEN and CDR2 is SYDVKM. The CDR3 region is CASKGTIENRGQSEAFF. The CDR3 nucleotides read TGTGCCAGCAAGGGAACCATAGAGAACAGGGGACAGTCTGAAGCTTTCTTT.

This sequence joins TRBV9 and TRBJ2-1; 8 nucleotides agree with TRBD2. The V and J ends lost 1 base and 4 bases, in that order; junction bases with no gene match: 4. The CDR3 covers 15 residues. The V gene's germline CDR1 is SGDLS and CDR2 YYNGEE. CDR3 in amino acids: CASSVSSGGYNEQFF. CDR3 coding DNA: TGTGCCAGCAGCGTAAGCAGCGGGGGTTACAATGAGCAGTTCTTC.

This chain connects TRBV7-6 to TRBJ2-3; a possible D gene is TRBD2 (5 bases). Germline V gene sequence: CDR1 SGHVS, CDR2 FNYEAQ. V dropped 5 bases and J dropped 3 bases, with 15 bases sitting between them. The CDR3 is 15 residues long. For the CDR3, the DNA is TGTGCCAGCAGCCCTTCACTAGAGAGGACAGATACGCAGTATTTT. This codes for CASSPSLERTDTQYF.

This clone was recorded once. The rearrangement links TRBV6-5 to TRBJ1-5; D is uncertain. Deletions cut 8 bases from V and 4 bases from J, with 9 bases between. CDR1 and CDR2 from the germline V gene are MNHEY and SVGAGI. The CDR3 is 12 residues long. The CDR3, as DNA: TGTGCCAGCTGCGGGCAGAATCAGCCCCAGCATTTT. Encoded protein: CASCGQNQPQHF.

The chain has TRBV7-9 and TRBJ1-6, with D perhaps TRBD1 (6 bases). With 5 bases removed from V and 7 bases from J, the gap between germline ends came to 15 bases. The CDR3 extends over 15 amino acids. Germline lookup yields CDR1 SEHNR and CDR2 FQNEAQ (reference sequence). This chain's CDR3 is CASSQTGWDNSPLHF. The DNA of the CDR3 is TGTGCCAGCAGCCAAACAGGGTGGGACAATTCACCCCTCCACTTT.

V gene TRBV5-4 combines with J gene TRBJ1-2, with 7 bases matching TRBD1. The germline V gene encodes CDR1 SGHNT and CDR2 YYREEE (reference sequence). This CDR3 region has 14 residues. The V and J ends lost 5 bases and 8 bases, in that order; junction bases with no gene match: 12. CDR3 DNA: TGTGCCAGCAGTCAGGGACAGACGACTTTAGGCTACACCTTC. The encoded protein is CASSQGQTTLGYTF.

V usage is TRBV5-1 and J usage is TRBJ2-7, with 8 bases aligning to TRBD1. Looked up from germline, CDR1 is SGHRS and CDR2 is YFSETQ. This CDR3 spans 14 amino acids. V was clipped by 4 bases and J by 4 bases; unmatched bases: 7. CDR3 bases: TGCGCCAGCAGCCAGACCGGACAGGGTTACGAGCAGTACTTC. It yields the protein CASSQTGQGYEQYF.

The CDR3 sequence: CASSWGQDRNTQYF. CDR3 sequence (DNA): TGTGCCAGCAGCTGGGGACAGGATCGAAATACGCAGTATTTT. The chain has TRBV5-5 and TRBJ2-3, with 8 bases matching TRBD1. Germline trimming cut 3 bases from V and 7 bases from J; bases unmatched to any gene: 7. From germline, CDR1 is SGHKS and CDR2 YYEKEE (reference sequence). CDR3 length equals 14 residues.

This sequence joins TRBV5-1 and TRBJ1-5; 7 nucleotides line up with TRBD1. J lost 5 bases, V lost 0 bases, and 2 bases had no gene match. Per germline, CDR1 SGHRS and CDR2 YFSETQ. The CDR3 totals 14 residues. As DNA, the CDR3 is TGCGCCAGCAGCTTGGGGGACAGTGATCAGCCCCAGCATTTT. Its protein product is CASSLGDSDQPQHF. Combining the CDR3 with reference TRBV5-1 and TRBJ1-5 gives the whole variable domain KAGVTQTPRYLIKTRGQQVTLSCSPISGHRSVSWYQQTPGQGLQFLFEYFSETQRNKGNFPGRFSGRQFSNSRSEMNVSTLELGDSALYLCASSLGDSDQPQHFGDGTRLSIL.

The V and J genes are TRBV3-1 (or the pseudogene TRBV3-2) and TRBJ1-5, with a tentative D call TRBD1 (5 bases). CDR3 length: 16 residues. V was cut by 1 base and J by 4 bases, with 14 bases left in between. Germline CDR1 reads LGHDT; CDR2 reads YNNKEL (reference sequence). CDR3 in amino acids: CASSQGGGERNQPQHF. The CDR3 DNA follows: TGTGCCAGCAGCCAAGGGGGAGGGGAACGGAATCAGCCCCAGCATTTT.

About this clone: The same CDR3 also results from other DNA sequences found in this sample. V and J are TRBV18 and TRBJ2-1; 7 bases are shared with TRBD1. The CDR3 has 13 amino acids. Germline values: CDR1 KGHSH, CDR2 LQKENI. V dropped 3 bases and J dropped 4; count of bases not matched to a gene: 0. The CDR3 here is CASSPGQYNEQFF. In DNA, the CDR3 is TGTGCCAGCTCACCGGGACAGTACAATGAGCAGTTCTTC.

The rearrangement links TRBV15 to TRBJ1-5, with TRBD1 matching 9 bases. V dropped 1 base and J dropped 5; count of bases not matched to a gene: 12. The CDR3 has 18 residues. Germline V gene data show CDR1 as LNHNV and CDR2 as YYDKDF (reference sequence). This chain's CDR3 is CATSRAPWTGAGDQPQHF. The CDR3 coding sequence is TGTGCCACCAGCAGAGCCCCGTGGACAGGGGCAGGGGATCAGCCCCAGCATTTT.

The chain employs TRBV5-6 and TRBJ1-2; D gene uncertain. Germline V gene data show CDR1 as SGHDT and CDR2 as YYEEEE. The CDR3 contains 14 residues. V dropped 0 bases and J dropped 0 bases, with 6 bases sitting between them. DNA of the CDR3: TGTGCCAGCAGCTTGGGAGGGCCTAACTATGGCTACACCTTC. Amino acid sequence: CASSLGGPNYGYTF.

In this sample, this clone turned up once. The gene calls are TRBV7-3 and TRBJ1-4, with D unclear. The germline CDR1 and CDR2 sequences are SGHTA and FQGTGA. CDR3 length: 14 residues. Trimming took off 2 bases at V and 8 bases at J, with 12 bases between the two ends. The CDR3 nucleotides read TGTGCCAGCAGCTTATTCGGGAGGTGCGAAAAACTGTTTTTT. Encoded protein: CASSLFGRCEKLFF.